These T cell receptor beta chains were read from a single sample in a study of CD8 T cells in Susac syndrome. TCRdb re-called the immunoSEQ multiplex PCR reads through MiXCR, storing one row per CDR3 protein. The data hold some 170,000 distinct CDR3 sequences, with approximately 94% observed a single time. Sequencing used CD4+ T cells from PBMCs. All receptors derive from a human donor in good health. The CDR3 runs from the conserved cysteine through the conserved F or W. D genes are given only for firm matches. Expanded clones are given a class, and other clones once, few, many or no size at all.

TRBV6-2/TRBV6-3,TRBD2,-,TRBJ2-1,CASSSRLAGRYNEQFF,TGTGCCAGCAGTTCGCGGCTAGCGGGAAGGTACAATGAGCAGTTCTTC
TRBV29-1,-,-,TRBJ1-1,CSVEDLRVLDTEAFF,TGCAGCGTTGAAGATCTGAGGGTGCTTGACACTGAAGCTTTCTTT
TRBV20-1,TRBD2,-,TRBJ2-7,CSARSGRTTYEQYF,TGCAGTGCTAGGAGCGGGAGGACTACCTACGAGCAGTACTTC
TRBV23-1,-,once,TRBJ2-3,CASSDVVPSTDTQYF,TGCGCCAGCAGTGACGTGGTCCCTAGCACAGATACGCAGTATTTT
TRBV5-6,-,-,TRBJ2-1,CASSLGLADNEQFF,TGTGCCAGCAGCTTGGGTTTGGCTGACAATGAGCAGTTCTTC
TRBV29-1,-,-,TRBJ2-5,CSVATVALETRYF,TGCAGCGTTGCTACAGTGGCCTTAGAGACCCGGTACTTC
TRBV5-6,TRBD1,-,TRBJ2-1,CASSSRDRGRGNEQFF,TGTGCCAGCAGCTCGAGGGACAGGGGGCGGGGCAATGAGCAGTTCTTC
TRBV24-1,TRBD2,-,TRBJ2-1,CATSSRTGGMYNEQFF,TGTGCCACCAGTAGCCGGACGGGAGGGATGTACAATGAGCAGTTCTTC
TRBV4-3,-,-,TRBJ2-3,CASSHLQVESTDTQYF,TGCGCCAGCAGCCATCTCCAGGTGGAGAGTACAGATACGCAGTATTTT
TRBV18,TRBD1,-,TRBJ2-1,CASSPRTGDEQFF,TGTGCCAGCTCACCACGGACAGGGGATGAGCAGTTCTTC
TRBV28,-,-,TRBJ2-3,CASRGLATDTQYF,TGTGCCAGCAGGGGGCTAGCAACGGATACGCAGTATTTT
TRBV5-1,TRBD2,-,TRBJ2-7,CASTLASGRYEQYF,TGCGCCAGCACGCTGGCTAGCGGAAGATACGAGCAGTACTTC
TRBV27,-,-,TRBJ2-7,CASSLWDGSSYEQYF,TGTGCCAGCAGTTTATGGGACGGGAGCTCCTACGAGCAGTACTTC
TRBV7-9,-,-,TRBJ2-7,CASSLLREGEQYF,TGTGCCAGCAGCTTGCTTCGTGAGGGCGAGCAGTACTTC
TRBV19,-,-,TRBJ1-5,CASSEGPGQPQHF,TGTGCCAGTAGTGAGGGGCCGGGGCAGCCCCAGCATTTT
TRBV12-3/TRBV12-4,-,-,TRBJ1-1,CASTNRVVNTEAFF,TGTGCCAGCACCAACAGGGTAGTTAACACTGAAGCTTTCTTT
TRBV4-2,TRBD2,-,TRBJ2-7,CASSQLAGVSSGEQYF,TGTGCCAGCAGCCAGTTAGCGGGAGTAAGCTCGGGCGAGCAGTACTTC
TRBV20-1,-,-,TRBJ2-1,CSARGGASYNEQFF,TGCAGTGCTAGAGGGGGAGCCTCCTACAATGAGCAGTTCTTC
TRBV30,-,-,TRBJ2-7,CAWSPRRYEQYF,TGTGCCTGGAGCCCCCGCCGCTACGAGCAGTACTTC
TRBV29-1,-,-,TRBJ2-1,CSVVLLGEFHEQFF,TGCAGCGTTGTTCTACTAGGGGAGTTCCATGAGCAGTTCTTC
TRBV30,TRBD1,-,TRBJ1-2,CAWDVTGLGGYTF,TGTGCCTGGGACGTGACAGGGTTGGGTGGCTACACCTTC
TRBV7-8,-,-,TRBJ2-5,CASSGRTQETQYF,TGTGCCAGCAGCGGACGGACCCAAGAGACCCAGTACTTC
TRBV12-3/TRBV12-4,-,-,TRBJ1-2,CASSLLRGANYGYTF,TGTGCCAGCAGTTTGTTGCGGGGGGCTAACTATGGCTACACCTTC
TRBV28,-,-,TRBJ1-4,CASSLKGVLEKLFF,TGTGCCAGCAGTTTAAAGGGGGTCCTTGAAAAACTGTTTTTT
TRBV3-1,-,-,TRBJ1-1,CASSQRTGNTEAFF,TGTGCCAGCAGCCAACGTACAGGGAACACTGAAGCTTTCTTT
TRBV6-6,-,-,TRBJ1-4,CASRQSTNEKLFF,TGTGCCAGCAGACAGAGCACTAATGAAAAACTGTTTTTT
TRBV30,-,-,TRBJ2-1,CAWSENNEQFF,TGTGCCTGGAGTGAGAACAATGAGCAGTTCTTC
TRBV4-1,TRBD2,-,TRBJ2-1,CASSSRERLAGGSHEQFF,TGCGCCAGCAGTTCCAGAGAACGACTAGCGGGAGGTTCCCATGAGCAGTTCTTC